This T cell receptor (beta chain) was documented in a study of CXCR3-negative and CXCR3-positive naive CD8 T cells. Note on this clonotype: Its cognate antigen is unknown.

Libraries of TRB cDNA were made by 5' RACE and carried UMIs. TCRdb reprocessed the 5' RACE reads, with one entry per CDR3 protein and no DNA. The sample table includes around 140,000 distinct CDR3 sequences. The CDR3 is made up of 15 amino acids. The V gene's germline CDR1 is LGHNA and CDR2 YSLEER. Sorting yielded triplicates of fewer than 350,000 cells for each CD8+ T cell subset. CD45RO-CCR7+CD27+CD95- marked naive CD8+ T cells. Study conclusions and caveats: For naive cells, CXCR3-negative and CXCR3-positive subsets had similar TRBV-TRBJ usage; for memory cells, usage differed. When CXCR3-positive naive cells were set against CXCR3-negative naive cells, the former had more hydrophobic TRB CDR3s.

The sequencing sample was made of naive CXCR3+ CD8+ T cells from blood. Subset reported: CD45RO-CCR7+CD27+CD95- naive CD8+ T cells expressing CXCR3 (TNR3+). The chain is built from TRBV4-3 and TRBJ2-2; TCRdb's D gene call, TRBD1, goes unchecked for lack of DNA. This receptor was obtained from a human donor in good health. Some clones in this sample may be carry-over from other donors' samples. The CDR3: CASSEDRANTGELFF.